Included here is one T cell receptor beta chain sequence, with context. This sample is drawn from a study of blood T cell repertoires in COVID-19. Study-level background: Nucleic acid was either cDNA or gDNA, and it came from T cells, B-cell-depleted T cells, or PBMCs.

The CDR3 spans 14 residues. The germline V gene encodes CDR1 GTSNPN and CDR2 SVGIG (reference sequence). Trimming removed 5 bases from V and 0 bases from J, with 11 bases in between. Authors' analysis steps: From reference gene primer amplification, estimates of nucleated cell counts were derived. Method: immunoSEQ multiplex PCR; TCRdb's copy keeps in-frame clones and lacks some. That table furnishes V, J and clone size, whereas the DNA furnished D and trimming. The profile covers about 300,000 clones, with around 90% appearing a single time and 1% to 1.5% taken by the ten largest. The chain employs TRBV30 and TRBJ2-1; D is unresolved. The sample was peripheral blood. This TCR derives from a man aged 65-85 years with acute or convalescent COVID-19. CDR3 region: CAWSDKNSYNEQFF. The CDR3 bases are TGTGCCTGGTCAGACAAGAACTCCTACAATGAGCAGTTCTTC.